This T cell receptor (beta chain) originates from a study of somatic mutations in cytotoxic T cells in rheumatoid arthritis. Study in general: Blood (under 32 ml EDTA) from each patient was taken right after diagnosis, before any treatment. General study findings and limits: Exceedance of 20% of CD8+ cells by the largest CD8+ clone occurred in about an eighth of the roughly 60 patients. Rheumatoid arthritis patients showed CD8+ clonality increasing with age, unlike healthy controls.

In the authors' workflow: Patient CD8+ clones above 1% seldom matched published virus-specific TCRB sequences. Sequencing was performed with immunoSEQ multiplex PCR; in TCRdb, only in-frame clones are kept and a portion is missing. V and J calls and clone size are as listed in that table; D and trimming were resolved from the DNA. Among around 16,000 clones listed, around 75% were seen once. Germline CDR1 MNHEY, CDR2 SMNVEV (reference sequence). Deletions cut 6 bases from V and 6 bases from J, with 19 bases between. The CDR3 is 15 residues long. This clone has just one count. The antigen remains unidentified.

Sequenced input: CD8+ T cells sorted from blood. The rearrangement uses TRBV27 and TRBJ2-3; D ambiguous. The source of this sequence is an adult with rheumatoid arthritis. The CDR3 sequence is CASSDSPNPLDTQYF. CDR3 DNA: TGTGCCAGCAGCGACTCCCCCAACCCCCTCGATACGCAGTATTTT.